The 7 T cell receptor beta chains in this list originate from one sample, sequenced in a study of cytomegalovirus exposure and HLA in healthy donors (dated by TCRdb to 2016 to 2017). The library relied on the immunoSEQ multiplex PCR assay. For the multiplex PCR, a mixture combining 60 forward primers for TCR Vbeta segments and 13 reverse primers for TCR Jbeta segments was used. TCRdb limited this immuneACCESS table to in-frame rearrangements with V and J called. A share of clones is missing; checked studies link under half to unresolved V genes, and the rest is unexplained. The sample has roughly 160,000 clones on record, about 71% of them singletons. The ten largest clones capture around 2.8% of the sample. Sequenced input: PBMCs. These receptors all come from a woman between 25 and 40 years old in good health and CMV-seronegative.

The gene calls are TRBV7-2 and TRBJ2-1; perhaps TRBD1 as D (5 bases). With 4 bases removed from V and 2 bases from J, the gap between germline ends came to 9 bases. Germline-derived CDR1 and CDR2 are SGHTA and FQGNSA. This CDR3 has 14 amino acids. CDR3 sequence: CASSSQGTYNEQFF. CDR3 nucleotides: TGTGCCAGCAGCTCGCAGGGTACCTACAATGAGCAGTTCTTC.

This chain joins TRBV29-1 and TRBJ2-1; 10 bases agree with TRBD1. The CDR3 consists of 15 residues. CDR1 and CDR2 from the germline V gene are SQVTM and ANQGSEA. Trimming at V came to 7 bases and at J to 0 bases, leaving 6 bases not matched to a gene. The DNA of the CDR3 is TGCAGCGCCCGACAGGGGGCCAACTCCTACAATGAGCAGTTCTTC. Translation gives CSARQGANSYNEQFF.

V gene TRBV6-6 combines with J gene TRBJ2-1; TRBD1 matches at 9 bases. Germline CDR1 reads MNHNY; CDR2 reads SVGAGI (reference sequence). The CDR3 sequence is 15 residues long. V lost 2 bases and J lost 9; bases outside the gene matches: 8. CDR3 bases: TGTGCCAGCAGTTACCTCCGGGACAGGGTGGCTGAGCAGTTCTTC. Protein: CASSYLRDRVAEQFF.

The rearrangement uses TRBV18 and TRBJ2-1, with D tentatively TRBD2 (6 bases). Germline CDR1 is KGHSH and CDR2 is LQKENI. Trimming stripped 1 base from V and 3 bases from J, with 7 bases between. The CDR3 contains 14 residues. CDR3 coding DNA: TGTGCCAGCTCACCACTGGAGGGCTACAATGAGCAGTTCTTC. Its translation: CASSPLEGYNEQFF.

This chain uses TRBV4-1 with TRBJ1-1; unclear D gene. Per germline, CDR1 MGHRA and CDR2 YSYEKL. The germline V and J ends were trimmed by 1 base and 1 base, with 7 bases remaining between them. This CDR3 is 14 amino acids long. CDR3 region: CASSQAHTNTEAFF. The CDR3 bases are TGCGCCAGCAGCCAAGCACATACGAACACTGAAGCTTTCTTT.

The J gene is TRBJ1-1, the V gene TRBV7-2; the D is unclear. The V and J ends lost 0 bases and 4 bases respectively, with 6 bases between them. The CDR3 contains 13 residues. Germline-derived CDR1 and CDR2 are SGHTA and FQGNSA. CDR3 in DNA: TGTGCCAGCAGCTTAGCCGAGCCCACTGAAGCTTTCTTT. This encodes CASSLAEPTEAFF. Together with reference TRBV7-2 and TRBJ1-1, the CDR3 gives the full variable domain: GAGVSQSPSNKVTEKGKDVELRCDPISGHTALYWYRQSLGQGLEFLIYFQGNSAPDKSGLPSDRFSAERTGGSVSTLTIQRTQQEDSAVYLCASSLAEPTEAFFGQGTRLTVV.

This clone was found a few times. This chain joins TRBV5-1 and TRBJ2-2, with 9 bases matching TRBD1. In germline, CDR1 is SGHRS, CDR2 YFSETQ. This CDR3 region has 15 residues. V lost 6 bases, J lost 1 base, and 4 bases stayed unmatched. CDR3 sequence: CASIGTGMNTGELFF. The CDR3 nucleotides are TGCGCCAGCATCGGGACAGGGATGAACACCGGGGAGCTGTTTTTT.